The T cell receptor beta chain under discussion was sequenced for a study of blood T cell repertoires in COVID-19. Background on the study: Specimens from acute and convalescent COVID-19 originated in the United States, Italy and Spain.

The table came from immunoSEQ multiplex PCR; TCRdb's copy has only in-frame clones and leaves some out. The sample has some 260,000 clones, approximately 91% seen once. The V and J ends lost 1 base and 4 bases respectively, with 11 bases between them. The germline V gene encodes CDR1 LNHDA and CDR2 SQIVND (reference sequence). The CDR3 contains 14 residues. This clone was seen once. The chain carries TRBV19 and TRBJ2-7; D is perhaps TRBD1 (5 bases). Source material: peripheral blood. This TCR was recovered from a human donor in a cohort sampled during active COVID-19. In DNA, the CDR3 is TGTGCCAGTAGTATAGCAGGGAATAGATACGAGCAGTACTTC. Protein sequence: CASSIAGNRYEQYF.